This TCR beta chain was captured in a study of Ad26.COV2.S vaccination and SARS-CoV-2 variants. Germline trimming cut 0 bases from V and 4 bases from J; bases unmatched to any gene: 7. This CDR3 contains 17 residues. Germline V gene data show CDR1 as MGHRA and CDR2 as YSYEKL. This clone was detected once. Treatment defined: roughly 20 received Ad26.COV2.S at low or high dose, single or two shots; roughly 5 received placebo; per-sample allocation not given. Sampling occurred on day 63 after the first vaccine or placebo injection. Repertoires were generated with immunoSEQ multiplex PCR, while TCRdb's copy carries only in-frame clones and drops some. Among about 440,000 clones listed, 90% were seen once.

This material consisted of peripheral blood, taken in a trial of Ad26.COV2.S vaccine versus placebo. The J gene is TRBJ2-3, the V gene TRBV4-1, with TRBD2 identical over 10 bases. This TCR was sampled from a person between 18 and 59 years old who received the Ad26.COV2.S COVID-19 vaccine or a placebo. The CDR3 spells CASSQDRLAGVSDTQYF. As DNA, the CDR3 is TGCGCCAGCAGCCAAGATAGGCTAGCGGGAGTGTCAGATACGCAGTATTTT.